What follows describes a single T cell receptor beta chain. Given a much more abundant clone one base away, this may be a read error. This sample is part of a study of molecular identifiers for immune sequencing clone quantification. Study background: Five portions were made in replicates from RNA of approximately 22,000 or 94,000 naive CD8 cells, and four underwent sequencing.

Naive CD8 sequencing libraries were generated from approximately 20,000 to 1,000,000 sorted cells, with 10%, 30% or 50% RNA as input. The CDR3 covers 14 residues. The germline V gene encodes CDR1 SEHNR and CDR2 FQNEAQ (reference sequence). TCRdb re-called the PCR reads through MiXCR, storing one row per CDR3 protein. The sample yields approximately 550,000 distinct CDR3 sequences, 20% to 25% seen once. The sample consisted of naive CD8+ T cells from blood, with Jurkat cell RNA spiked in. The subset denotes: FACS-sorted CD8+CD4-CCR7+CD45RA+ naive T cells. This TCR came from a human donor in good health. Some libraries in this study had Jurkat cell RNA spiked in. V and J are TRBV7-9 and TRBJ1-4; D not certain. CDR3 region: CASSSLTENEKLSF. The CDR3, as DNA: TGTGCCAGCAGCTCTTTAACGGAAAATGAAAAACTGTCTTTT.